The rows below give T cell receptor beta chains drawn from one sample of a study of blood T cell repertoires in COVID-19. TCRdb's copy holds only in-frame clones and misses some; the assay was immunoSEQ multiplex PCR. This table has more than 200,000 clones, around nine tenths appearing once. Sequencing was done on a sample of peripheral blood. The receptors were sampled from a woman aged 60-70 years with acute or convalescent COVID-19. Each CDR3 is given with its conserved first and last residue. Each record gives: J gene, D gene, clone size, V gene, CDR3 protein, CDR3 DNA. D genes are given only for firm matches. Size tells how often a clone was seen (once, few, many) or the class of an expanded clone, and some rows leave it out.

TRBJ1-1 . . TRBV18 CASSPTLRQYAATEAFF TGTGCCAGCTCACCAACCCTCCGACAGTACGCGGCCACTGAAGCTTTCTTT
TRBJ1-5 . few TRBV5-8 CASRLKGDQPQHF TGTGCCAGCAGGTTGAAAGGGGATCAGCCCCAGCATTTT
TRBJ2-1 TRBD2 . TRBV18 CASSANAGGGPFF TGTGCCAGCTCAGCCAATGCCGGGGGGGGGCCGTTCTTC
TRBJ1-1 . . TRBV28 CASRLQVPPEAFF TGTGCCAGCAGACTACAGGTTCCGCCTGAAGCTTTCTTT
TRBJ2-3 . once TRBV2 CASSEGGGGLFASTDTQYF TGTGCCAGCAGTGAAGGGGGGGGCGGATTGTTTGCTAGCACAGATACGCAGTATTTT
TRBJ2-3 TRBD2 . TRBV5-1 CASSRTSGDSDTQYF TGCGCCAGCAGCCGGACTAGCGGGGACTCAGATACGCAGTATTTT
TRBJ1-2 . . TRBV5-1 CASSLDSGAYGYTF TGCGCCAGCAGCTTGGATTCAGGGGCCTATGGCTACACCTTC
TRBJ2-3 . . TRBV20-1 CSAASGTQYF TGCAGTGCTGCCTCAGGGACGCAGTATTTT
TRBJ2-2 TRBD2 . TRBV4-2 CASSHILPGGPAGELFF TGTGCCAGCAGCCACATCTTGCCGGGAGGGCCCGCCGGGGAGCTGTTTTTT
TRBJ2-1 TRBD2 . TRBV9 CASSRAGLAGGPRDNEQFF TGTGCCAGCAGCCGGGCGGGACTAGCGGGAGGGCCGCGAGACAATGAGCAGTTCTTC
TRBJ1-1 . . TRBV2 CASSEERTANTEAFF TGTGCCAGCAGTGAAGAGAGGACAGCCAACACTGAAGCTTTCTTT
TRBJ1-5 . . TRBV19 CASSIDHNQPQHF TGTGCCAGTAGTATAGATCATAATCAGCCCCAGCATTTT
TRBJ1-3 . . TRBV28 CASSLGQGNTIYF TGTGCCAGCAGTTTAGGGCAGGGCAACACCATATATTTT
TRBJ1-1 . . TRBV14 CASTSGRNTEAFF TGTGCCAGCACGTCCGGGAGGAACACTGAAGCTTTCTTT
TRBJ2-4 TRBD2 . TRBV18 CASSPIPFTSGGTNIQYF TGTGCCAGCTCACCAATCCCCTTTACTAGCGGGGGGACGAACATTCAGTACTTC
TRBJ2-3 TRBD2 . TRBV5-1 CASSSTSGRDTQYF TGCGCCAGCAGCTCGACTAGCGGGAGAGATACGCAGTATTTT
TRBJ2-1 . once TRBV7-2 CASSLVTASYNEQFF TGTGCCAGCAGCTTAGTAACTGCCTCCTACAATGAGCAGTTCTTC
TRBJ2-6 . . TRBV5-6 CASSLRESGANVLTF TGTGCCAGCAGCTTGCGGGAGTCTGGGGCCAACGTCCTGACTTTC